The T cell receptor (beta chain) described here comes from a study of control samples from healthy donors and cancer patients (TCRdb year 2020). The library was generated by the immunoSEQ multiplex PCR assay. Drawn from immuneACCESS, this table holds only the in-frame rearrangements with V and J called that TCRdb kept. Clones are partly lost; checked studies trace under half to an unresolved V gene and leave the rest unexplained. Recorded for this sample are approximately 150,000 clones; approximately 94% of them occurred a single time. 14% of the sample belongs to the ten largest clones. To note about this clone: Its antigen remains unidentified. No qualities accompany the bases; no much larger clone lies one base away.

Spanning cysteine to phenylalanine, the CDR3 consists of 14 amino acids. Only the CDR3 part of the read is kept: 42 bases, read in frame from the first base. CDR1 and CDR2 (LGHDT, YNNKEL) derive from the germline V gene (reference sequence). The germline V end is reduced by 3 bases and the J end by 7 bases; junction bases left unmatched: 6. The chain is assembled from TRBV3-1 (or the pseudogene TRBV3-2) and TRBJ2-1; TRBD2 lines up with 7 middle nucleotides. Source material: PBMCs. The source is a man between 60 and 75 years old with colorectal cancer. For the CDR3, the sequence is CASSQSAGGNEQFF. The sequenced DNA is TGTGCCAGCAGCCAGAGCGCCGGGGGGAATGAGCAGTTCTTC.